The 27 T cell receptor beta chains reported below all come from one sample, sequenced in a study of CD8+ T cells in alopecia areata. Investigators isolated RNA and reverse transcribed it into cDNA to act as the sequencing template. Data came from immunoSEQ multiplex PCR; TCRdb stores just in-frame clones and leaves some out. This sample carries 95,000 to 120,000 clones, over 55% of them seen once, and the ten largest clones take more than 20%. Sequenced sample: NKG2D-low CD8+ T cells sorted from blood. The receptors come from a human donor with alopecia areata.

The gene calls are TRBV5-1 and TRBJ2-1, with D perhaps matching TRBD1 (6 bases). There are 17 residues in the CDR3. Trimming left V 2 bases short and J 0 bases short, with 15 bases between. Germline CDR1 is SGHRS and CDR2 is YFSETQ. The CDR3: CASSFRTVRSSYNEQFF. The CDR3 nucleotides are TGCGCCAGCAGCTTTAGGACAGTCCGGAGCTCCTACAATGAGCAGTTCTTC.

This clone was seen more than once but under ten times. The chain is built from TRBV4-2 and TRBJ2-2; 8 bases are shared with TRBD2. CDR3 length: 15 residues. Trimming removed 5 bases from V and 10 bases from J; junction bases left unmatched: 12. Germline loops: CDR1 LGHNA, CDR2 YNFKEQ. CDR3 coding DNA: TGTGCCAGCAGCGAGGTAGCGGGGATGGGCAAGGAGCTGTTTTTT. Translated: CASSEVAGMGKELFF.

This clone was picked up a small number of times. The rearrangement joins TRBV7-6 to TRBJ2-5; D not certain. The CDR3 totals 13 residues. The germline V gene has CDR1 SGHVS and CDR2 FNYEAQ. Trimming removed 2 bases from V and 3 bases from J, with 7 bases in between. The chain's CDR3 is CASSLRLEETQYF. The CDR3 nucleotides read TGTGCCAGCAGCTTACGGCTGGAAGAGACCCAGTACTTC.

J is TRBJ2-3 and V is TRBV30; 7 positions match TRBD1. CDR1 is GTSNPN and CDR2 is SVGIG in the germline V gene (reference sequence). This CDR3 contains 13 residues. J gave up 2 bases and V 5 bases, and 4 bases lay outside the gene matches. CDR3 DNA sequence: TGTGCCTGGGACAGGGAGTCCACAGATACGCAGTATTTT. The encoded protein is CAWDRESTDTQYF.

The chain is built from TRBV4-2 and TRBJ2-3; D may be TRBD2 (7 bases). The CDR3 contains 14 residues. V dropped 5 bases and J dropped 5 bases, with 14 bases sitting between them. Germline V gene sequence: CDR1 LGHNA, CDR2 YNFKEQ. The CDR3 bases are TGTGCCAGCAGCAGGGGGGGGCCGGGAGATACGCAGTATTTT. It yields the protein CASSRGGPGDTQYF.

Written as DNA, the CDR3 is TGTGCCAGCAGCTTAGCTAGGAACAATGAGCAGTTCTTC. Its translation: CASSLARNNEQFF. The V and J genes are TRBV7-9 and TRBJ2-1; D not certain. The germline V and J ends were trimmed by 0 bases and 5 bases, with 5 bases remaining between them. Germline CDR1 is SEHNR and CDR2 is FQNEAQ (reference sequence). The CDR3 is 13 residues long.

The CDR3 coding sequence is TGTGCCAGCAGTTACCCGGGGACACAAGAGACCCAGTACTTC. Its protein product is CASSYPGTQETQYF. The chain employs TRBV11-1 and TRBJ2-5; the D gene is possibly TRBD1 (6 bases). The CDR3 is 14 amino acids. V was clipped by 6 bases and J by 2 bases, with 13 bases between them. Germline V CDR1 and CDR2: SGHAT, FQDESV (reference sequence).

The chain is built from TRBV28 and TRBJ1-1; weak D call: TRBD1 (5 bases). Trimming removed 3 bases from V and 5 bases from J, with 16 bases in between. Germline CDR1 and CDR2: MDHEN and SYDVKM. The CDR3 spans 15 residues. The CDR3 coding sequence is TGTGCCAGCAGTTTGTTGTCCGGGGGAGGGACTGAAGCTTTCTTT. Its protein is CASSLLSGGGTEAFF.

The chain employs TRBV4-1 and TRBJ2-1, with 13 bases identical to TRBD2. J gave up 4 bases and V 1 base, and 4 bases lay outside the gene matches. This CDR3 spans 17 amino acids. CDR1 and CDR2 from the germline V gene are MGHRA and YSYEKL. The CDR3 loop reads CASSQVPLAGGYNEQFF. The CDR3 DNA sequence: TGCGCCAGCAGCCAAGTACCACTAGCGGGAGGGTACAATGAGCAGTTCTTC.

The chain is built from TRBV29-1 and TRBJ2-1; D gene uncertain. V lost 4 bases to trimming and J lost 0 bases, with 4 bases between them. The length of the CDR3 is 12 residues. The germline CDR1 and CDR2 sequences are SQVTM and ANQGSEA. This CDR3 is CSVGGSYNEQFF. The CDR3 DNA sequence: TGCAGCGTTGGGGGCTCCTACAATGAGCAGTTCTTC.

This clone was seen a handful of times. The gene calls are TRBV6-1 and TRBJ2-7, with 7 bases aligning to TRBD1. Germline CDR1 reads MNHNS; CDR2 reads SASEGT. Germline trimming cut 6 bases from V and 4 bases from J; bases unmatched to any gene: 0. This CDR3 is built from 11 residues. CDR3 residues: CASRTGYEQYF. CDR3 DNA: TGTGCCAGCAGGACAGGGTACGAGCAGTACTTC.

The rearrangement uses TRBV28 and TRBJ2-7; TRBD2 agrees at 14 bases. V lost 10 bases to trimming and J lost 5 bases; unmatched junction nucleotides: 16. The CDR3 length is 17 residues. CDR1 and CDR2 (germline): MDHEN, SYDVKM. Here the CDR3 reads CATRGLAGVAPVDEQYF. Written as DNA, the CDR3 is TGTGCCACCCGGGGACTAGCGGGAGTAGCACCGGTAGACGAGCAGTACTTC.

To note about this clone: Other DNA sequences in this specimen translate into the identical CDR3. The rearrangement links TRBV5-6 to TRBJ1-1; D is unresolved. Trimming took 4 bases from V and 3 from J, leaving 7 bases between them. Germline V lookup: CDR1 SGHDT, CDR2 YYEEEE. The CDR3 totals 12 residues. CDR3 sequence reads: CASSPGDTEAFF. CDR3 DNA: TGTGCCAGCAGCCCAGGCGACACTGAAGCTTTCTTT. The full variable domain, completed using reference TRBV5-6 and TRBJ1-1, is DAGVTQSPTHLIKTRGQQVTLRCSPKSGHDTVSWYQQALGQGPQFIFQYYEEEERQRGNFPDRFSGHQFPNYSSELNVNALLLGDSALYLCASSPGDTEAFFGQGTRLTVV.

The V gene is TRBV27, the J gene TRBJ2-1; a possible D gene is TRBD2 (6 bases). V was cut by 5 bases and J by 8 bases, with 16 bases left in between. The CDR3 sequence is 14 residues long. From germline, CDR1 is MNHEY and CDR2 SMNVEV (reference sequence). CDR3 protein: CASSRNPSAHEQFF. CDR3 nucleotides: TGTGCCAGCAGTAGAAACCCTAGCGCCCATGAGCAGTTCTTC.

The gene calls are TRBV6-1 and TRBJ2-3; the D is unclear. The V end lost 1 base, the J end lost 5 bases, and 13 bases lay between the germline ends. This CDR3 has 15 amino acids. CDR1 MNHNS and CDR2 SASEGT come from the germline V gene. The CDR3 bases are TGTGCCAGCAGTGAAGGGTTTTTGATGGGAGATACGCAGTATTTT. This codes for CASSEGFLMGDTQYF.

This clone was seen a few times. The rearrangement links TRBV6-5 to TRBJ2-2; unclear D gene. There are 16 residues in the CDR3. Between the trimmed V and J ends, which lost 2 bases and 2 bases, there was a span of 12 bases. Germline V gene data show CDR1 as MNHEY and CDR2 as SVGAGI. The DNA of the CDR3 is TGTGCCAGCAGTTACATGATAGGCGTAAACACCGGGGAGCTGTTTTTT. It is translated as CASSYMIGVNTGELFF.

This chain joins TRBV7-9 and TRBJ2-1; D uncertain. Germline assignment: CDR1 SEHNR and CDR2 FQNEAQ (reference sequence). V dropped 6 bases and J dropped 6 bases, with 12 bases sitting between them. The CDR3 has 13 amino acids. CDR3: CASSVAAPNEQFF. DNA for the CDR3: TGTGCCAGCAGTGTGGCAGCTCCCAATGAGCAGTTCTTC.

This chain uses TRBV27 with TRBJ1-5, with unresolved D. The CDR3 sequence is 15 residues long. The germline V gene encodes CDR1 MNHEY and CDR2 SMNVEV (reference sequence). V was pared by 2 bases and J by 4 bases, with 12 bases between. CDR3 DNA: TGTGCCAGCAGTTTAGGTGTCGCGGGTAATCAGCCCCAGCATTTT. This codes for CASSLGVAGNQPQHF.

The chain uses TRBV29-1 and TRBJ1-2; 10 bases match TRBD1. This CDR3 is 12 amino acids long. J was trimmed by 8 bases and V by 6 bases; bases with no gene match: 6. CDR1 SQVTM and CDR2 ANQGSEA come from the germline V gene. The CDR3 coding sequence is TGCAGCGTGTGGGGACAGGGGTTAGGCTACACCTTC. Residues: CSVWGQGLGYTF.

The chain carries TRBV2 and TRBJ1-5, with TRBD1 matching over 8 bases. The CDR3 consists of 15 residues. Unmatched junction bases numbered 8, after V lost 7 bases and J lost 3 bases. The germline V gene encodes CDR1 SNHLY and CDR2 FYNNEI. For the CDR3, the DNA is TGTGCCAGCAACTCAGCAGGGGGCATCAATCAGCCCCAGCATTTT. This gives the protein CASNSAGGINQPQHF.

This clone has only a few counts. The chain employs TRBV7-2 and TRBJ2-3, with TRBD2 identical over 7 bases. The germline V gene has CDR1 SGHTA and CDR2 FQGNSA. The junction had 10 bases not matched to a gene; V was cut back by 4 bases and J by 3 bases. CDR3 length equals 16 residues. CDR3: CASSSLLASITDTQYF. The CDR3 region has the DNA TGTGCCAGCAGCTCATTACTAGCGTCGATAACAGATACGCAGTATTTT. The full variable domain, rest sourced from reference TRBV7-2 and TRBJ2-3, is GAGVSQSPSNKVTEKGKDVELRCDPISGHTALYWYRQSLGQGLEFLIYFQGNSAPDKSGLPSDRFSAERTGGSVSTLTIQRTQQEDSAVYLCASSSLLASITDTQYFGPGTRLTVL.

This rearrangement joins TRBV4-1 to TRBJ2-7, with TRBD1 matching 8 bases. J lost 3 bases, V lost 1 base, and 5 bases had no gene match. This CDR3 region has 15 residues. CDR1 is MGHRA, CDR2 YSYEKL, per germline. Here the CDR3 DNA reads TGCGCCAGCAGCCAAGGCCAGGGGGCGGTCTACGAGCAGTACTTC. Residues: CASSQGQGAVYEQYF.

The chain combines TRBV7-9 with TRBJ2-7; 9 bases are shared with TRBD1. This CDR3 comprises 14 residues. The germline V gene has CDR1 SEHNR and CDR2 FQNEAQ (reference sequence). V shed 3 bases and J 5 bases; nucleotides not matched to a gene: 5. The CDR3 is CASSFTGQGDEQYF. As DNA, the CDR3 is TGTGCCAGCAGCTTCACGGGACAGGGTGACGAGCAGTACTTC.

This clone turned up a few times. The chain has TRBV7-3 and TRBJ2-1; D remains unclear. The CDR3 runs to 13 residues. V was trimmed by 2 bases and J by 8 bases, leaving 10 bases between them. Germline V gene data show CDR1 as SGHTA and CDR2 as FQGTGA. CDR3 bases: TGTGCCAGCAGCTTAGTCAAACGTGATGAGCAGTTCTTC. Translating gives CASSLVKRDEQFF.

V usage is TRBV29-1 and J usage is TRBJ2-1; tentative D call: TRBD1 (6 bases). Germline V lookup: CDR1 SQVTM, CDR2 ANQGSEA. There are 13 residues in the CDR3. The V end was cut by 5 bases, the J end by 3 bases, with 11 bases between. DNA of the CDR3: TGCAGCGTTCTCGGACAGAACTACAATGAGCAGTTCTTC. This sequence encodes CSVLGQNYNEQFF.

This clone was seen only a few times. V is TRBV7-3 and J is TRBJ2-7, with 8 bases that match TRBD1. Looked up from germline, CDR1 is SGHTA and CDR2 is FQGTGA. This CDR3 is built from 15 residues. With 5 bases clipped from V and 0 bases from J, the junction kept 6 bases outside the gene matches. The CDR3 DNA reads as TGTGCCAGCAGCGCAACCGGACAGGGCTCCTACGAGCAGTACTTC. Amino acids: CASSATGQGSYEQYF. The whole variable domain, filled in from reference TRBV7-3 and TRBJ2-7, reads GAGVSQTPSNKVTEKGKYVELRCDPISGHTALYWYRQSLGQGPEFLIYFQGTGAADDSGLPNDRFFAVRPEGSVSTLKIQRTERGDSAVYLCASSATGQGSYEQYFGPGTRLTVT.

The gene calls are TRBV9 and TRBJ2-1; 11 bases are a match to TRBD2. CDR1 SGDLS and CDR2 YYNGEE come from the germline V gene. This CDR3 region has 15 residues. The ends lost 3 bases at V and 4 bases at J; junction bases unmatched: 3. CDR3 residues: CASSATSGSYNEQFF. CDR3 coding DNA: TGTGCCAGCAGCGCCACTAGCGGGAGTTACAATGAGCAGTTCTTC.